The clone carrying this T cell receptor beta chain is a singleton in its sample. The CDR3 extends over 15 amino acids. Trimming cost V 7 bases and J 0 bases, with 15 bases left between them. CDR1 and CDR2 (germline): MNHEY, SVGAGI. The assay was immunoSEQ multiplex PCR, and TCRdb's table has in-frame clones only and misses some. This table has 400,000 to 500,000 clones, roughly 90% appearing once. This study enrolled people aged about 18 to 95 from roughly 22 US geographic areas. The data were taken from a study of blood T cell repertoires in COVID-19. The V gene is TRBV6-5, the J gene TRBJ1-1, with TRBD1 as a possible D gene (5 bases). The receptor's source is a woman aged 18 to 35 who had been exposed to COVID-19. The sequenced sample consisted of PBMCs or T cells enriched from blood (not recorded which). DNA of the CDR3: TGTGCCAGCACCTTAAGGAGGGGAATGAACACTGAAGCTTTCTTT. This gives the protein CASTLRRGMNTEAFF.